A single sample is the source of the 6 T cell receptor beta chains below, sequenced in a study of PD-L1 blockade in urothelial cancer. Profiled with immunoSEQ multiplex PCR; TCRdb holds only in-frame clones, not every one. The sample holds about 50,000 clones; about 86% are singletons and the top ten take under 11%. Time point meaning: peripheral blood 6 weeks after treatment start. The source was PBMCs, collected around atezolizumab (anti-PD-L1) treatment. Source of these receptors: a man aged 60 to 69 with urothelial cancer.

The CDR3 is CASSVAGGIGELFF. The CDR3 DNA sequence: TGTGCCAGCAGCGTAGCGGGGGGGATCGGGGAGCTGTTTTTT. The chain recombines TRBV9 with TRBJ2-2; 8 positions agree with TRBD2. The CDR3 runs 14 residues. V dropped 0 bases and J dropped 7; count of bases not matched to a gene: 2. Germline V CDR1 and CDR2: SGDLS, YYNGEE.

The V gene is TRBV6-1, the J gene TRBJ2-1; D might be TRBD2 (6 bases). Trimming removed 4 bases at V and 1 base at J, with 14 bases between. The V gene's germline CDR1 is MNHNS and CDR2 SASEGT. The CDR3 contains 16 residues. The CDR3 sequence is CASSALGGRSYNEQFF. DNA for the CDR3: TGTGCCAGCAGTGCCCTTGGGGGGAGGTCCTACAATGAGCAGTTCTTC.

The genes are TRBV18 and TRBJ1-1; 7 positions agree with TRBD1. Germline V gene lookup returns CDR1 KGHSH and CDR2 LQKENI. This CDR3 region has 17 residues. V gave up 3 bases and J gave up 1 base; unmatched junction bases: 11. Written as DNA, the CDR3 is TGTGCCAGCTCACCGGTGATACTCAGGGGGACGAACACTGAAGCTTTCTTT. It specifies CASSPVILRGTNTEAFF. Using reference TRBV18 and TRBJ1-1 for the parts outside the CDR3, the full variable domain is NAGVMQNPRHLVRRRGQEARLRCSPMKGHSHVYWYRQLPEEGLKFMVYLQKENIIDESGMPKERFSAEFPKEGPSILRIQQVVRGDSAAYFCASSPVILRGTNTEAFFGQGTRLTVV.

In this sample, this clone turned up once. The rearrangement uses TRBV15 and TRBJ1-4; D not resolved. Per the germline V gene, CDR1 is LNHNV and CDR2 is YYDKDF (reference sequence). This CDR3 has 13 amino acids. V was trimmed by 0 bases and J by 4 bases, leaving 3 bases between them. This CDR3 is CATSRDRNEKLFF. The DNA for the CDR3 is TGTGCCACCAGCAGAGATCGTAATGAAAAACTGTTTTTT.

The V and J genes are TRBV6-6 and TRBJ2-5; TRBD1 is a possible D gene (5 bases). Trimming pared 0 bases from V and 3 bases from J, leaving 8 bases between. This CDR3 comprises 14 residues. Germline V gives CDR1 MNHNY, CDR2 SVGAGI (reference sequence). The CDR3 region is CASSYSTQEETQYF. In nucleotides, the CDR3 is TGTGCCAGCAGTTACTCGACACAGGAAGAGACCCAGTACTTC.

The rearrangement links TRBV7-2 to TRBJ1-1; TRBD1 is a possible D gene (5 bases). The length of the CDR3 is 16 residues. Trimming left V 0 bases short and J 4 bases short, with 15 bases between. The germline CDR1 and CDR2 sequences are SGHTA and FQGNSA. CDR3 sequence reads: CASSLAPGREATEAFF. The DNA of the CDR3 is TGTGCCAGCAGCTTAGCCCCTGGCAGGGAAGCCACTGAAGCTTTCTTT.